Following are 22 T cell receptor beta chains from one sample sequenced in a study of tumor and adjacent non-tumor tissue in lung cancer (dated by TCRdb to 2016 to 2018). RNA was extracted from bulk unsorted tissue and checked for quality with a NanoDrop ND-1000 and an Agilent 2100. Receptor libraries were prepared by multiplex PCR. Sequencing instrument: Illumina HiSeq 2500. TCRbeta libraries were constructed through three rounds of nested PCR with primers (Table S4) according to protocols modified from ARM-PCR. TCRdb reran the public reads through fastp at Q25 and MiXCR, keeping productive beta chains. Rows merge per CDR3 protein into single entries with the most common DNA and genes. The sample data list 60,000 to 90,000 distinct CDR3 sequences, and 60% to 80% of these were observed just once. The top ten hold approximately 12% of the sample. The sample consisted of lung tumor tissue. These receptors were obtained from a woman between 45 and 65 years old with non-small cell lung cancer.

As for this clonotype: Given the absence of the conserved phenylalanine or tryptophan at the CDR3 end, a read error is likely. Here the CDR3 reads CASSEAYRFYEQYI. The CDR3 bases are TGTGCCAGCAGTGAGGCCTACCGCTTCTACGAGCAGTACATC. The chain is built from TRBV6-1 and TRBJ2-7; D uncertain. V shed 3 bases and J shed 3 bases, with 12 bases lying between them. From germline, CDR1 is MNHNS and CDR2 SASEGT. The CDR3 consists of 14 residues.

On this clonotype itself: An end of the junction does not agree with germline; a read error may underlie this. The rearrangement joins TRBV6-6 to TRBJ2-3; possible D gene TRBD1, 6 bases. The CDR3 length is 14 residues. Germline CDR1 reads MNHNY; CDR2 reads SVGAGI (reference sequence). CDR3 protein: CTSSAQGHTDTKYF. As DNA, the CDR3 is TGTACCAGCAGTGCTCAGGGACACACAGATACGAAGTATTTT.

A word on this clonotype: A much larger clone differs from this one at a single base, so this may be a read error. The chain combines TRBV20-1 with TRBJ2-5, with D possibly being TRBD2 (6 bases). CDR1 DFQATT and CDR2 SNEGSKA come from the germline V gene (reference sequence). V lost 5 bases, J lost 5 bases, and 12 bases lay in between. CDR3 size: 12 residues. CDR3 sequence: CSARECGETQYF. Written as DNA, the CDR3 is TGCAGTGCTCGGGAGTGTGGTGAGACCCAGTACTTC.

This chain connects TRBV5-1 to TRBJ2-2; D possibly uses TRBD1 or TRBD2 (6 bases each). Germline lookup yields CDR1 SGHRS and CDR2 YFSETQ. There are 14 residues in the CDR3. V lost 9 bases and J lost 10, with 22 bases in between. The DNA of the CDR3 is TGCGCCATCAGTCAACCCGGGGGCGGAGAGGAGCTGTTTTTT. It translates to CAISQPGGGEELFF.

CDR3 coding DNA: TGTGCCAGCACCGAGGGGCCCAGGAGGAACACTGAAGCTTTCTTT. Translated, it gives CASTEGPRRNTEAFF. This chain uses TRBV12-3 or TRBV12-4 with TRBJ1-1, with TRBD1 as a possible D gene (5 bases). The CDR3 runs 15 residues. Trimming took 7 bases from V and 1 from J, leaving 16 bases between them.

With regard to this clonotype: Since the CDR3 does not end with the conserved phenylalanine or tryptophan, this likely comes from a read error. This chain joins TRBV11-2 and TRBJ2-1, with D perhaps TRBD2 (5 bases). In germline, CDR1 is SGHAT, CDR2 FQNNGV. The CDR3 covers 15 residues. The germline V and J ends were trimmed by 0 bases and 12 bases, with 18 bases remaining between them. The CDR3 loop reads CASSLESNGNHGQFI. The CDR3 region has the DNA TGTGCCAGCAGCTTAGAATCTAACGGGAATCATGGGCAGTTCATC.

This clonotype was seen only once. In this CDR3 the conserved last residue, phenylalanine or tryptophan, is missing, so a read error is likely. The rearrangement links TRBV6-1 to TRBJ2-6, with D uncertain. Per the germline V gene, CDR1 is MNHNS and CDR2 is SASEGT. The V gene lost 10 bases and the J gene lost 3 bases, with 16 bases spanning the gap. This CDR3 is 15 amino acids long. This CDR3 reads CANRVTRNGANVLTL. CDR3 DNA: TGTGCCAACAGAGTTACACGGAATGGGGCCAACGTCCTGACTTTG.

In its sample, this clonotype was seen once. As the CDR3 is not closed by the conserved phenylalanine or tryptophan, this likely results from a read error. The chain uses TRBV11-1 and TRBJ2-5; D may be TRBD1 or TRBD2 (5 bases each). Germline V gene sequence: CDR1 SGHAT, CDR2 FQDESV (reference sequence). This CDR3 comprises 14 residues. Here the CDR3 reads CASCPGQGVETQYI. The CDR3 nucleotides are TGTGCCAGCTGCCCGGGGCAGGGCGTAGAGACTCAGTACATC.

Concerning this clonotype: At one of its ends the junction is not consistent with the germline gene, which may arise from a read error. V is TRBV5-1 and J is TRBJ1-5; no clear D gene. The V gene's germline CDR1 is SGHRS and CDR2 YFSETQ. The CDR3 has 13 amino acids. The CDR3: CASSLEANHPQHF. CDR3 nucleotide sequence: TGCGCCAGTAGCTTGGAGGCCAATCATCCCCAGCATTTT.

On this clonotype itself: A read error may be the cause here, since a much bigger clone is one base away. This chain joins TRBV12-3 or TRBV12-4 and TRBJ2-1, with 11 bases matching TRBD2. The CDR3 is 16 amino acids. V was clipped by 6 bases and J by 4 bases; unmatched bases: 8. The DNA for the CDR3 is TGTGCCAGCAGGCACATAGCGGGAGGGCTATACAATGAGCAGTTCTTC. Amino acids: CASRHIAGGLYNEQFF.

This rearrangement joins TRBV4-2 to TRBJ2-7; no clear D. The germline V gene encodes CDR1 LGHNA and CDR2 YNFKEQ. CDR3 length: 14 amino acids. CDR3 bases: TGTGTCAATAGCCACACGCTGGCGGACTACGAGCAGTACTTC. It codes for CVNSHTLADYEQYF.

As concerns this clonotype: Its ends do not fully match the called genes, so a read error is possible. J is TRBJ2-7 and V is TRBV28; D is uncertain. In germline, CDR1 is MDHEN, CDR2 SYDVKM. This CDR3 has 14 residues. The CDR3 is CASVDDSPGYGQYF. The DNA for the CDR3 is TGTGCCAGCGTGGATGACTCGCCCGGCTACGGGCAGTACTTC.

A note on this clonotype: This sequence may be a read error, since a much larger clone differs from it by one base. The chain uses TRBV20-1 and TRBJ1-3; the D gene is possibly TRBD1 (5 bases). Trimming stripped 4 bases from V and 0 bases from J, with 13 bases between. Germline-derived CDR1 and CDR2 are DFQATT and SNEGSKA (reference sequence). This CDR3 region has 15 residues. The CDR3: CSATPDSPSGNTIYF. CDR3 sequence (DNA): TGCAGTGCTACGCCTGACAGCCCCTCTGGAAACACCATATATTTT.

About this clonotype itself: This CDR3 fails to terminate in the conserved phenylalanine or tryptophan, so it likely reflects a read error. The genes are TRBV5-1 and TRBJ2-5; 12 bases line up with TRBD2. The CDR3 runs to 16 residues. Germline trimming cut 4 bases from V and 8 bases from J; bases unmatched to any gene: 12. CDR1 is SGHRS, CDR2 YFSETQ, per germline. The CDR3 coding sequence is TGCGCCAGCAGCCCCAACCCGACTAGCGGGGGTGATACCCAGTACTCC. Amino acids: CASSPNPTSGGDTQYS.

The table lists this clonotype with a few counts. This CDR3 is missing its conserved last phenylalanine or tryptophan, likely due to a read error. CDR3 DNA: TGCAGCCTTGAAAGTCCCACTAGGAGCTCCTACAATGAGCAGTTCCTC. This gives the protein CSLESPTRSSYNEQFL. The chain combines TRBV29-1 with TRBJ2-1; D is perhaps TRBD2 (5 bases). Germline V gene sequence: CDR1 SQVTM, CDR2 ANQGSEA. This CDR3 has 16 amino acids.

V and J are TRBV20-1 and TRBJ2-1, with TRBD2 identical over 9 bases. The germline V gene encodes CDR1 DFQATT and CDR2 SNEGSKA (reference sequence). The length of the CDR3 is 13 residues. The CDR3 sequence: CRAPGLARGPGFF. Here the CDR3 DNA reads TGCAGAGCTCCCGGACTAGCGCGAGGGCCCGGGTTCTTC.

This clonotype appeared a single time. The rearrangement uses TRBV5-5 and TRBJ1-5; D not certain. Trimming took off 7 bases at V and 4 bases at J, with 12 bases between the two ends. The CDR3 runs to 13 residues. The germline gives CDR1 SGHKS, CDR2 YYEKEE (reference sequence). The CDR3 nucleotides are TGTGCCAGCGGCGGGTCAGCAAATCAGCCCCAGCATTTT. As protein: CASGGSANQPQHF.

Turning to this clonotype: Its ends do not fully match the called genes, so a read error is possible. J is TRBJ2-1 and V is TRBV4-1; the D is unclear. Germline CDR1 is MGHRA and CDR2 is YSYEKL. This CDR3 is 15 amino acids long. CDR3 protein: CASSQDQISFNAQFF. The CDR3 region has the DNA TGCGCCAGTAGCCAAGATCAGATTAGCTTCAATGCGCAGTTCTTC.

Relative to its sample, this clonotype is medium-sized. The chain carries TRBV28 and TRBJ2-5, with 11 bases that match TRBD1. The V gene end was trimmed by 1 base and the J gene end by 5 bases; junction bases not matched to a gene: 9. The CDR3 totals 17 residues. CDR1 MDHEN and CDR2 SYDVKM come from the germline V gene. The CDR3 spells CASSLSGTGGIGETQYF. The DNA for the CDR3 is TGTGCCAGCAGTTTATCGGGGACAGGGGGTATAGGGGAGACCCAGTACTTC.

Concerning this clonotype itself: One junction end does not reproduce the germline sequence, and a read error may be involved. J is TRBJ2-1 and V is TRBV2, with D perhaps matching TRBD2 (5 bases). Germline CDR1 is SNHLY and CDR2 is FYNNEI. The CDR3 spans 15 residues. CDR3 loop: CASSEGSAAYNEQSF. In nucleotides, the CDR3 is TGTGCCAGCAGTGAAGGTAGCGCCGCCTACAATGAGCAGTCCTTC.

Comment on this clonotype: A much more abundant neighbour one base away suggests this may be a read error. V is TRBV14 and J is TRBJ1-1; D might be TRBD1 (5 bases). Germline loops: CDR1 SGHDN, CDR2 FVKESK. This CDR3 has 15 residues. The CDR3 protein is CASSQIGQSHTETFF. The CDR3 DNA reads as TGTGCCAGCAGCCAAATCGGACAATCCCACACTGAAACTTTCTTT.

In the case of this clonotype: Relative to the germline gene, one junction end is altered; a read error may explain this. The chain uses TRBV4-2 and TRBJ2-7, with 10 bases that match TRBD2. CDR1 is LGHNA, CDR2 YNFKEQ, per germline. The CDR3 consists of 16 residues. DNA of the CDR3: TGTGCCAGCAGTCAAGATGGGGCTAGCGGGAGTTACGAGCAGTACTTC. This sequence encodes CASSQDGASGSYEQYF.